This TCR beta chain was sequenced for a study of blood T cell repertoires in COVID-19. The germline V gene encodes CDR1 MDHEN and CDR2 SYDVKM. Germline trimming cut 7 bases from V and 6 bases from J; bases unmatched to any gene: 14. The CDR3 extends over 17 amino acids. Only in-frame clones appear in the TCRdb table, and some are missing; sequencing was by immunoSEQ multiplex PCR. The sample has fewer than 350,000 clones, approximately 89% seen once. A case of COVID-19 had been met by exposed participants within 2 weeks before study entry. The receptor comes from a man in his forties who had been exposed to COVID-19. The specimen sequenced was PBMCs or T cells enriched from blood (not recorded which). The V and J genes are TRBV28 and TRBJ2-7; 14 bases line up with TRBD2. CDR3 region: CASTSSRGTSGSGEQYF. As DNA, the CDR3 is TGTGCCAGCACCTCCTCCCGCGGGACTAGCGGGAGTGGCGAGCAGTACTTC.